These 29 T cell receptor beta chains originate from one sample sequenced in a study of CD8 T cells in Susac syndrome (dated by TCRdb to the late 2010s). The library came from the immunoSEQ multiplex PCR assay. RNA was extracted with the RNeasy kit and 0.5 to 1 ug was reverse transcribed using random hexamers. TCRdb reprocessing: public reads trimmed at Q25 with fastp, clones called with MiXCR, in-frame beta chains kept. Each CDR3 protein gets just one entry, which takes the most common genes and DNA from the rows behind it. A total of roughly 100,000 distinct CDR3 sequences appear in this sample, approximately 94% of them only once. 0.4% to 0.5% of the sample rests with the top ten. The sequenced sample was CD8+ T cells from PBMCs. The receptors come from a human donor with Susac syndrome.

CDR3 residues: CATSQGSAYNEQFF. CDR3 sequence (DNA): TGTGCCACCAGTCAGGGGTCGGCCTACAATGAGCAGTTCTTC. The chain combines TRBV24-1 with TRBJ2-1; D might be TRBD1 (6 bases). V was trimmed by 6 bases and J by 2 bases, leaving 10 bases between them. The CDR3 spans 14 residues. Germline assignment: CDR1 KGHDR and CDR2 SFDVKD.

The sample holds one count of this clonotype. The gene calls are TRBV12-5 and TRBJ2-5; 8 positions agree with TRBD2. V dropped 6 bases and J dropped 0; count of bases not matched to a gene: 9. The CDR3 covers 16 residues. Germline assignment: CDR1 LGHNT and CDR2 FRNRAP. The CDR3 loop reads CASGGTSGDYQETQYF. The DNA of the CDR3 is TGTGCTAGTGGGGGCACTAGCGGCGACTACCAAGAGACCCAGTACTTC.

The chain recombines TRBV20-1 with TRBJ2-5; weak D call: TRBD1 (7 bases). The CDR3 has 16 amino acids. V lost 0 bases and J 5 bases, leaving 19 bases between the germline ends. Germline V gene data show CDR1 as DFQATT and CDR2 as SNEGSKA (reference sequence). The CDR3 region has the DNA TGCAGTGCTAGAGATAATATACCGACAGGGAGGGAGACCCAGTACTTC. Amino acid sequence: CSARDNIPTGRETQYF.

The rearrangement uses TRBV14 and TRBJ2-1; either TRBD1 or TRBD2 may fit D (5 bases each). Germline values: CDR1 SGHDN, CDR2 FVKESK. The length of the CDR3 is 13 residues. V was cut by 0 bases and J by 8 bases, with 8 bases left in between. CDR3 region: CASSQDTGHEQFF. The CDR3 DNA reads TGTGCCAGCAGCCAAGATACGGGGCATGAGCAGTTCTTC.

This sequence joins TRBV5-6 and TRBJ2-3; D may be TRBD2 (7 bases). V gave up 7 bases and J gave up 2 bases, with 11 bases separating them. Germline-derived CDR1 and CDR2 are SGHDT and YYEEEE. The CDR3 runs to 13 residues. CDR3 DNA sequence: TGTGCCAGCGCGGGGGCCCTCACAGATACGCAGTATTTT. It specifies CASAGALTDTQYF.

The chain employs TRBV12-3 or TRBV12-4 and TRBJ2-1, with D possibly TRBD2 on 5 matching bases. The V gene lost 5 bases and the J gene lost 10 bases, with 21 bases spanning the gap. CDR3 length: 15 amino acids. The CDR3: CASSNLEEALKEQFF. DNA of the CDR3: TGTGCCAGCAGTAACTTAGAGGAGGCGTTAAAGGAGCAGTTCTTC.

The chain links TRBV9 to TRBJ1-1; tentatively, D is TRBD1 (5 bases). The CDR3 is 14 amino acids. Germline values: CDR1 SGDLS, CDR2 YYNGEE. Trimming pared 3 bases from V and 3 bases from J, leaving 12 bases between. CDR3 region: CASSGGGEDTEAFF. The CDR3 DNA reads as TGTGCCAGCAGCGGCGGAGGGGAGGACACTGAAGCTTTCTTT.

This chain uses TRBV7-8 with TRBJ2-1, with 14 bases identical to TRBD2. With V trimmed by 2 bases and J by 9 bases, 3 bases remained unmatched. CDR1 SGHVS and CDR2 FQNEAQ come from the germline V gene. This CDR3 comprises 15 residues. As DNA, the CDR3 is TGTGCCAGCAGCTTAAGACTAGCGGGGGGGAGTGAGCAGTTCTTC. Translating gives CASSLRLAGGSEQFF.

The chain is built from TRBV27 and TRBJ2-1, with 7 bases fitting TRBD2. Trimming at V came to 5 bases and at J to 8 bases, leaving 6 bases not matched to a gene. Germline CDR1 MNHEY, CDR2 SMNVEV (reference sequence). The CDR3 consists of 13 residues. The chain's CDR3 is CASSRTSQDEQFF. The CDR3 nucleotides are TGTGCCAGCAGTCGGACTAGTCAGGATGAGCAGTTCTTC.

The gene calls are TRBV27 and TRBJ2-1; 7 nucleotides align to TRBD2. Looked up from germline, CDR1 is MNHEY and CDR2 is SMNVEV (reference sequence). V shed 5 bases, J shed 1 base, and the junction held 8 bases outside the gene matches. The CDR3 sequence is 16 residues long. The CDR3 is CASSGGGERSYNEQFF. As DNA, the CDR3 is TGTGCCAGCAGTGGTGGGGGGGAAAGGTCCTACAATGAGCAGTTCTTC.

This chain joins TRBV4-3 and TRBJ2-1; D possibly uses TRBD1 or TRBD2 (6 bases each). The CDR3 is made up of 13 amino acids. Germline loops: CDR1 LGHNA, CDR2 YSLEER. With 0 bases removed from V and 8 bases from J, the gap between germline ends came to 8 bases. Here the CDR3 DNA reads TGCGCCAGCAGCCAAGATAGGGGGGATGAGCAGTTCTTC. Its protein product is CASSQDRGDEQFF.

The V and J genes are TRBV7-3 and TRBJ2-3, with D perhaps given as TRBD1 or TRBD2 (6 bases each). CDR1 and CDR2 from the germline V gene are SGHTA and FQGTGA. The CDR3 sequence is 14 residues long. V was shortened by 5 bases and J by 6 bases, with 15 bases between the two germline ends. The CDR3 nucleotides read TGTGCCAGCAGCCTCCCGGGGGCGGGTGATACGCAGTATTTT. Protein sequence: CASSLPGAGDTQYF.

The chain couples TRBV4-1 to TRBJ1-5; D is perhaps TRBD1 (6 bases). Trimming stripped 4 bases from V and 7 bases from J, with 11 bases between. The CDR3 length is 13 residues. CDR1 MGHRA and CDR2 YSYEKL come from the germline V gene. CDR3 region: CASSPGGRQPQHF. CDR3 nucleotides: TGCGCCAGCAGCCCGGGGGGCCGGCAGCCCCAGCATTTT.

The chain uses TRBV11-2 and TRBJ2-7, with D unresolved. The V gene lost 5 bases and the J gene lost 4 bases, with 15 bases spanning the gap. This CDR3 has 14 residues. Germline V gives CDR1 SGHAT, CDR2 FQNNGV. DNA for the CDR3: TGTGCCAGCAGCCTCAGTGGCACCCAATACGAGCAGTACTTC. Translating gives CASSLSGTQYEQYF.

This clonotype was picked up one time. The rearrangement links TRBV1 to TRBJ2-7; the table names TRBD1, a call not compared with the DNA. TRBV1 constitutes a pseudogene. The CDR3 extends over 14 amino acids. CDR3 protein: CTSSQDRGKNEQYF. CDR3 DNA: TGCACCAGCAGCCAAGACAGGGGGAAGAACGAGCAGTACTTC.

The chain recombines TRBV27 with TRBJ1-5; D might be TRBD1 (6 bases). Trimming left V 5 bases short and J 9 bases short, with 17 bases between. Germline loops: CDR1 MNHEY, CDR2 SMNVEV (reference sequence). The CDR3 spans 14 residues. The CDR3 is CASSPQQGWGPQHF. CDR3 nucleotide sequence: TGTGCCAGCAGTCCTCAACAGGGATGGGGGCCCCAGCATTTT.

The J gene is TRBJ1-2, the V gene TRBV7-9, with D hard to call. The CDR3 loop spans 12 amino acids. V was trimmed by 1 base and J by 8 bases, leaving 8 bases between them. CDR1 and CDR2 from the germline V gene are SEHNR and FQNEAQ (reference sequence). Here the CDR3 reads CASSLDPGGYTF. The CDR3 nucleotides are TGTGCCAGCAGCTTAGACCCGGGAGGCTACACCTTC. Complete variable domain (other parts from reference TRBV7-9 and TRBJ1-2): DTGVSQNPRHKITKRGQNVTFRCDPISEHNRLYWYRQTLGQGPEFLTYFQNEAQLEKSRLLSDRFSAERPKGSFSTLEIQRTEQGDSAMYLCASSLDPGGYTFGSGTRLTVV.

This CDR3 is CASSFWGSAEKLFF. The DNA of the CDR3 is TGTGCCAGCAGCTTTTGGGGTTCGGCAGAAAAACTGTTTTTT. The V gene is TRBV5-5, the J gene TRBJ1-4, with D unclear. The V and J ends lost 2 bases and 8 bases respectively, with 13 bases between them. Germline V lookup: CDR1 SGHKS, CDR2 YYEKEE (reference sequence). This CDR3 has 14 amino acids.

This chain connects TRBV20-1 to TRBJ1-2; the D is unclear. This CDR3 has 13 residues. The germline V and J ends were trimmed by 1 base and 4 bases, with 10 bases remaining between them. Germline V lookup: CDR1 DFQATT, CDR2 SNEGSKA (reference sequence). The DNA of the CDR3 is TGCAGTGCTAGAGGTGGCAGTCGCTATGGCTACACCTTC. This codes for CSARGGSRYGYTF.

This clonotype was recorded once. The gene calls are TRBV3-1 and TRBJ2-5; 7 bases agree with TRBD1. The ends lost 4 bases at V and 4 bases at J; junction bases unmatched: 9. Germline values: CDR1 LGHDT, CDR2 YNNKEL (reference sequence). There are 15 residues in the CDR3. The CDR3 DNA reads as TGTGCCAGCAGCCCCACGGACAGGTCCCTAGAGACCCAGTACTTC. Translation gives CASSPTDRSLETQYF.

This sequence joins TRBV20-1 and TRBJ1-2; the D is unclear. The CDR3 has 13 amino acids. The V gene's germline CDR1 is DFQATT and CDR2 SNEGSKA (reference sequence). The V end lost 3 bases, the J end lost 4 bases, and 12 bases lay between the germline ends. DNA for the CDR3: TGCAGTGCTAGTGAAGAGCAGATCTATGGCTACACCTTC. Amino acids: CSASEEQIYGYTF.

This clonotype was seen once. The rearrangement joins TRBV6-1 to TRBJ2-2; 8 bases match TRBD2. The CDR3 is 17 amino acids. V was clipped by 3 bases and J by 4 bases; unmatched bases: 10. Germline assignment: CDR1 MNHNS and CDR2 SASEGT. The CDR3 here is CASSELRGGQGTGELFF. The CDR3 bases are TGTGCCAGCAGTGAGCTTCGGGGGGGCCAGGGCACCGGGGAGCTGTTTTTT.

The chain combines TRBV27 with TRBJ1-5; D call uncertain. The germline V and J ends were trimmed by 6 bases and 3 bases, with 9 bases remaining between them. The CDR3 runs 13 residues. CDR1 is MNHEY and CDR2 is SMNVEV in the germline V gene (reference sequence). CDR3 bases: TGTGCCAGCAGCTTGACCTACAATCAGCCCCAGCATTTT. This translates into CASSLTYNQPQHF.

As DNA, the CDR3 is TGTGCCAGCAGCCCCGGACTAGCGGGGGGGCGGGGTGAGCAGTTCTTC. Amino acid sequence: CASSPGLAGGRGEQFF. The chain joins TRBV3-1 to TRBJ2-1; 15 bases align to TRBD2. CDR1 is LGHDT, CDR2 YNNKEL, per germline (reference sequence). The trim removed 4 bases at V and 9 bases at J, leaving 7 bases unmatched. The CDR3 consists of 16 residues.

The chain couples TRBV19 to TRBJ2-7; D is possibly TRBD1 (8 bases). Per the germline V gene, CDR1 is LNHDA and CDR2 is SQIVND (reference sequence). V lost 7 bases to trimming and J lost 3 bases, with 16 bases between them. This CDR3 has 14 amino acids. DNA of the CDR3: TGTGCCAGTAAGACAGGGGCGGGAGACTACGAGCAGTACTTC. Translating it yields CASKTGAGDYEQYF.

This sequence joins TRBV9 and TRBJ2-1, with D possibly called TRBD1 or TRBD2 (5 bases each). Trimming shortened V by 0 bases and J by 2 bases, and 9 bases separated the two germline ends. Germline V gene lookup returns CDR1 SGDLS and CDR2 YYNGEE. This CDR3 has 15 amino acids. DNA of the CDR3: TGTGCCAGCAGCGTAGGAGCGGACACCTACAATGAGCAGTTCTTC. It is translated as CASSVGADTYNEQFF.

On this clonotype itself: A junction end diverges from the germline sequence, so it may reflect a read error. The V call is TRBV9, the J call TRBJ1-1; D is unclear. Per germline, CDR1 SGDLS and CDR2 YYNGEE. The CDR3 has 12 residues. In DNA, the CDR3 is TGTGCCAGCAGCGTACCCACAGTCGACCCAGTCTTT. Protein sequence: CASSVPTVDPVF.

The chain joins TRBV3-1 to TRBJ1-4; D is unresolved. Looked up from germline, CDR1 is LGHDT and CDR2 is YNNKEL (reference sequence). V lost 4 bases and J 8 bases, leaving 11 bases between the germline ends. The CDR3 covers 13 residues. CDR3 residues: CASSLGLSEKLFF. The DNA of the CDR3 is TGTGCCAGCAGCCTCGGCCTGAGCGAAAAACTGTTTTTT.

The CDR3 here is CSAAGLAGYNEQFF. The CDR3, as DNA: TGCAGCGCTGCGGGACTAGCGGGTTACAATGAGCAGTTCTTC. The J gene is TRBJ2-1, the V gene TRBV29-1, with TRBD2 matching 12 bases. The germline V gene encodes CDR1 SQVTM and CDR2 ANQGSEA. V dropped 7 bases and J dropped 4; count of bases not matched to a gene: 5. This CDR3 has 14 residues.